The rows below give T cell receptor beta chains drawn from one sample of a study of blood T cell repertoires in COVID-19. Sequencing was performed with immunoSEQ multiplex PCR; in TCRdb, only in-frame clones are kept and a portion is missing. The sample comprises roughly 380,000 clones, 89% of which are singletons, and 1.5% to 1.9% rests with the top ten. The source material was peripheral blood. Every receptor here comes from a woman aged 40-49 years with COVID-19, enrolled during active disease. The CDR3 runs from the conserved cysteine through the conserved F or W. A D gene is named only where the DNA matches it firmly. Clone size is stated in some rows and not others, as once, few, many or a class when expanded.

cdr3_nt cdr3_aa j_call d_call cdr3_length v_call clone_size
TGTGCCAGCAGCTTAAGAGGGGGCGACTATGGCTACACCTTC CASSLRGGDYGYTF TRBJ1-2 TRBD1 14 TRBV7-3 NA
TGTGCCAGCAGCCCACAGGGAGGCAATCAGCCCCAGCATTTT CASSPQGGNQPQHF TRBJ1-5 NA 14 TRBV6-6 NA
TGTGCCAGCAGCTTAACCAGCGAGTGGTCACCCCTCCACTTT CASSLTSEWSPLHF TRBJ1-6 NA 14 TRBV11-1 NA
TGTGCCAGCAGTTACCCGGGACAGGGACACTACGAGCAGTACTTC CASSYPGQGHYEQYF TRBJ2-7 TRBD1 15 TRBV6-6 few
TGTGCCTGGAGTGTAGAATTGACAACAACTAATGAAAAACTGTTTTTT CAWSVELTTTNEKLFF TRBJ1-4 NA 16 TRBV30 NA
TGTGCCAGCAGCGTAGAGGGGACAGGGGTCCACAATGAGCAGTTCTTC CASSVEGTGVHNEQFF TRBJ2-1 TRBD1 16 TRBV9 NA
TGTGCCAGCAGCTTAGGTATTAATGAAAAACTGTTTTTT CASSLGINEKLFF TRBJ1-4 NA 13 TRBV7-2 few
TGCAGCGTTGAGTATTCCCTAGCTAACTATGGCTACACCTTC CSVEYSLANYGYTF TRBJ1-2 NA 14 TRBV29-1 NA
TGCGCCAGCAGCCAGAGGGGAGGGGGAAACACTGAAGCTTTCTTT CASSQRGGGNTEAFF TRBJ1-1 NA 15 TRBV4-1 NA
TGTGCCAGCTCGCGGACAGGGACAGTCTATGGCTACACCTTC CASSRTGTVYGYTF TRBJ1-2 TRBD1 14 TRBV18 NA
TGTGCCAGCAGTTTATCCGCAGGGGGCAACTATGGCTACACCTTC CASSLSAGGNYGYTF TRBJ1-2 TRBD1 15 TRBV27 NA
TGTGCCAGCAGTGCCCCATTGGACCGGGACAGGGCTGAAAAACTGTTTTTT CASSAPLDRDRAEKLFF TRBJ1-4 TRBD1 17 TRBV25-1 NA
TGTGCCAGCAGTCCCTGGAGTCTTTACGAGCAGTACTTC CASSPWSLYEQYF TRBJ2-7 NA 13 TRBV2 NA
TGTGCCAGCAGCCCCCCCGGTCTGAACACTGAAGCTTTCTTT CASSPPGLNTEAFF TRBJ1-1 NA 14 TRBV28 NA
TGCGCCAGCAGCCCCCGGGACAGGGGGAACACTGAAGCTTTCTTT CASSPRDRGNTEAFF TRBJ1-1 TRBD1 15 TRBV5-1 NA
TGTGCCGGCCCGGACAGCCAAGAGACCCAGTACTTC CAGPDSQETQYF TRBJ2-5 NA 12 TRBV3-1/TRBV3-2 NA
TGCGCCAGCAGCCCCGTGACAGCCACATACTATGGCTACACCTTC CASSPVTATYYGYTF TRBJ1-2 NA 15 TRBV4-1 NA
TGTGCCAGCAGTTTCGTACAGCTTGCAACTAATGAAAAACTGTTTTTT CASSFVQLATNEKLFF TRBJ1-4 NA 16 TRBV28 once
TGTGCCAGCAGTTACGACAGGTTCGACACTGAAGCTTTCTTT CASSYDRFDTEAFF TRBJ1-1 NA 14 TRBV6-6 NA
TGCGCCAGCAGCTTGGCCGGGACAGAGGGGCAGCCCCAGCATTTT CASSLAGTEGQPQHF TRBJ1-5 TRBD1 15 TRBV5-1 once
TGTGCCAGCAGCCTGACCAACAGGGACAATGAGCAGTTCTTC CASSLTNRDNEQFF TRBJ2-1 NA 14 TRBV5-6 NA
TGTGCCAGCTCACACACGGACAGGGACACTGAAGCTTTCTTT CASSHTDRDTEAFF TRBJ1-1 TRBD1 14 TRBV18 NA
TGTGCCAGCAGTTTAGCCTTGTCCGGGGAGCTGTTTTTT CASSLALSGELFF TRBJ2-2 NA 13 TRBV12-3/TRBV12-4 NA
TGTGCCAGCAGTCAGCCCGGGACAGGGGCGGAAAATGAAAAACTGTTTTTT CASSQPGTGAENEKLFF TRBJ1-4 TRBD1 17 TRBV27 NA
TGTGCCAGCAGCCTCTTTGGGGGACAGGCCACTAACTATGGCTACACCTTC CASSLFGGQATNYGYTF TRBJ1-2 TRBD1 17 TRBV5-4 NA
TGTGCCAGCAGTATAGCCGGGACAGCCTCGGGAGCTTTCTTT CASSIAGTASGAFF TRBJ1-1 TRBD1 14 TRBV28 NA
TGTGCCAGCAGCTTCTCTTCAGGGTCCGGGGCCAACGTCCTGACTTTC CASSFSSGSGANVLTF TRBJ2-6 NA 16 TRBV7-9 few
TGTGCCAGTAGTCCCTGGGACAGGGGGACTCAGCCCCAGCATTTT CASSPWDRGTQPQHF TRBJ1-5 TRBD1 15 TRBV19 NA
TGTGCCACCAGCCGAACCGGAACGGGTAATGAAAAACTGTTTTTT CATSRTGTGNEKLFF TRBJ1-4 NA 15 TRBV15 NA
TGCGCCAGCAGCCTACAGGGAAATCAGCCCCAGCATTTT CASSLQGNQPQHF TRBJ1-5 NA 13 TRBV5-1 once
TGTGCCAGCAGTTACGAGGGTGTTGGAGCTGAAGCTTTCTTT CASSYEGVGAEAFF TRBJ1-1 NA 14 TRBV6-2/TRBV6-3 NA
TGTGCCAGCAGCTTGGCCGCGGGACAGGGAAATCAGCCCCAGCATTTT CASSLAAGQGNQPQHF TRBJ1-5 TRBD1 16 TRBV5-6 NA
TGTGCCAGCAGCTTATTATCGACAGGACAAGGAGGCACTGAAGCTTTCTTT CASSLLSTGQGGTEAFF TRBJ1-1 NA 17 TRBV7-9 NA
TGCGCCAGCAGCTTGGTTCCAGGGGGACAGGGTATCGGGGAGCTGTTTTTT CASSLVPGGQGIGELFF TRBJ2-2 TRBD1 17 TRBV5-1 NA
TGTGCCAGCCCTAGCGGCGTCAGGGAGATCTATGGCTACACCTTC CASPSGVREIYGYTF TRBJ1-2 NA 15 TRBV6-5 NA
TGTGCCAGCAGTGCCAGTTCCGATCAGCCCCAGCATTTT CASSASSDQPQHF TRBJ1-5 NA 13 TRBV6-6 NA
TGTGCCTGGCTCCTTAACGGACAGGGGGGCTACGGCTACACCTTC CAWLLNGQGGYGYTF TRBJ1-2 TRBD1 15 TRBV30 NA
TGTGCCAGCAGCCCAGGGGGGCAGCGTAGGCAGCAGTACTTC CASSPGGQRRQQYF TRBJ2-7 NA 14 TRBV14 NA
TGTGCCAGCAGCTTAGGATCAGGCTATGGCTACACCTTC CASSLGSGYGYTF TRBJ1-2 NA 13 TRBV7-2 NA
TGTGCCAGCTCGCCAGGACAGGGATCACAGCCCCAGCATTTT CASSPGQGSQPQHF TRBJ1-5 TRBD1 14 TRBV18 NA
TGTGCCAGTAGTATCGGGACAGACTATGGCTACACCTTC CASSIGTDYGYTF TRBJ1-2 TRBD1 13 TRBV19 NA
TGTGCCAGCAGCTTATTGTGGCCCGGGGAGCTGTTTTTT CASSLLWPGELFF TRBJ2-2 NA 13 TRBV7-2 NA
TGTGCCAGCGGTACAGATTCCTCTGGAAACACCATATATTTT CASGTDSSGNTIYF TRBJ1-3 NA 14 TRBV27 NA
TGCGCCAGCAGCTTATTACAGGGGGCTGGGGAAAAACTGTTTTTT CASSLLQGAGEKLFF TRBJ1-4 TRBD1 15 TRBV5-1 few
TGTGCCAGCAGCCAAGATAACAGGGGAGGAAACACCATATATTTT CASSQDNRGGNTIYF TRBJ1-3 TRBD1 15 TRBV3-1/TRBV3-2 NA
TGTGCCAGTAGTATGGGTCAGGGGGGAGATACGCAGTATTTT CASSMGQGGDTQYF TRBJ2-3 NA 14 TRBV19 NA
TGTGCCAGCAGCTTACCGGGACTTAACCTAGATACGCAGTATTTT CASSLPGLNLDTQYF TRBJ2-3 NA 15 TRBV7-8 NA
TGTGCCAGCAGCGCACTAGCGGGGGGGCCCTACGAGCAGTACTTC CASSALAGGPYEQYF TRBJ2-7 TRBD2 15 TRBV7-2 NA
TGTGCCAGCAGCCTAACTCCAGGGGCTGGAAACACCATATATTTT CASSLTPGAGNTIYF TRBJ1-3 NA 15 TRBV7-6 NA
TGTGCCACCAGCAGCGCAGGGGGCGCGGTGGAAGATACGCAGTATTTT CATSSAGGAVEDTQYF TRBJ2-3 TRBD1 16 TRBV15 NA
TGCAGCGGGGGACAGGGGTCGAACACTGAAGCTTTCTTT CSGGQGSNTEAFF TRBJ1-1 TRBD1 13 TRBV29-1 NA